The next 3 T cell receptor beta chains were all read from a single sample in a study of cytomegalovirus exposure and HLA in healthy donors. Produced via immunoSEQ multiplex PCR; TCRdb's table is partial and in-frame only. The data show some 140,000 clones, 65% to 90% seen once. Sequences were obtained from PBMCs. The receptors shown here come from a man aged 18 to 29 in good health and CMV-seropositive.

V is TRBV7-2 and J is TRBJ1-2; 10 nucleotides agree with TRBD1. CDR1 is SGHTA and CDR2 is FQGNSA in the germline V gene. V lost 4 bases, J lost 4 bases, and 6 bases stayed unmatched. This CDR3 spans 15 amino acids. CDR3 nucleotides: TGTGCCAGCAGCTCCGACAGGGGGCACCGCTATGGCTACACCTTC. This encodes CASSSDRGHRYGYTF.

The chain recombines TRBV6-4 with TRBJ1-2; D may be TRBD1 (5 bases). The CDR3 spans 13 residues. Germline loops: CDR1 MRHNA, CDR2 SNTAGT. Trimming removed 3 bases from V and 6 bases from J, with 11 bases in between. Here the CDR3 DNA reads TGTGCCAGCAGTGAAACGGACAAGGATGGCTACACCTTC. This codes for CASSETDKDGYTF.

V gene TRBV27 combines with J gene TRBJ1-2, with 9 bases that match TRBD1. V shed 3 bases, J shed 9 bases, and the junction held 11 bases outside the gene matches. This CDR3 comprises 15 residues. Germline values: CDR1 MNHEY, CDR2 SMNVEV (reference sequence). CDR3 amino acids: CASSFRDREMLSYTF. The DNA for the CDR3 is TGTGCCAGCAGTTTCCGGGACAGGGAAATGCTTAGCTACACCTTC.